One sample yielded the 30 T cell receptor beta chains listed below, sequenced in a study of blood T cell repertoires in COVID-19. TCRdb's table, derived via immunoSEQ multiplex PCR, lists solely in-frame clones and lacks some. The sample contains around 250,000 clones, 80% to 90% of which appear only once. Sequencing was carried out using PBMCs or T cells enriched from blood (not recorded which). These receptors came from a woman in her fifties or sixties who had been exposed to COVID-19.

The chain uses TRBV10-3 and TRBJ1-1; tentatively, D is TRBD1 (5 bases). The CDR3 sequence is 13 residues long. The germline V gene encodes CDR1 ENHRY and CDR2 SYGVKD. V was cut by 8 bases and J by 7 bases, with 17 bases left in between. The CDR3 DNA reads as TGTGCCATCTCAGGGAGGGGCGCAAATGAAGCTTTCTTT. Translation: CAISGRGANEAFF.

The chain carries TRBV7-9 and TRBJ1-1; D not certain. Looked up from germline, CDR1 is SEHNR and CDR2 is FQNEAQ (reference sequence). V lost 5 bases and J 4 bases, leaving 17 bases between the germline ends. This CDR3 comprises 15 residues. The CDR3 loop is CASSRRALGSTEAFF. CDR3 coding DNA: TGTGCCAGCAGCCGCCGGGCCCTGGGGAGCACTGAAGCTTTCTTT.

The J gene is TRBJ2-5, the V gene TRBV7-2; weak D call: TRBD1 (7 bases). The germline V and J ends were trimmed by 4 bases and 5 bases, with 11 bases remaining between them. CDR3 length equals 13 residues. The germline gives CDR1 SGHTA, CDR2 FQGNSA. CDR3 DNA sequence: TGTGCCAGCAGCTCTCAGGGGGGCGAGACCCAGTACTTC. Translation: CASSSQGGETQYF.

The rearrangement links TRBV28 to TRBJ1-5, with D hard to call. V was cut by 2 bases and J by 8 bases, with 13 bases left in between. Germline CDR1 reads MDHEN; CDR2 reads SYDVKM. This CDR3 is built from 14 residues. The CDR3 sequence: CASSLRQAGEPQHF. In DNA form, the CDR3 reads TGTGCCAGCAGTTTAAGGCAGGCCGGCGAGCCCCAGCATTTT.

The chain uses TRBV12-5 and TRBJ1-2; D unclear. V lost 6 bases and J lost 6, with 17 bases in between. Germline V gene lookup returns CDR1 LGHNT and CDR2 FRNRAP. The CDR3 covers 14 residues. The CDR3 coding sequence is TGTGCTAGTGGCCGTGGTGAGGCGACGGATGGCTACACCTTC. Translation: CASGRGEATDGYTF.

The V call is TRBV3-1 (or the pseudogene TRBV3-2), the J call TRBJ1-1, with TRBD1 matching over 8 bases. V dropped 1 base and J dropped 3; count of bases not matched to a gene: 7. The CDR3 is 16 residues long. Germline V CDR1 and CDR2: LGHDT, YNNKEL (reference sequence). CDR3 nucleotides: TGTGCCAGCAGCCAAGGCAGAAGACAGGGGTACACTGAAGCTTTCTTT. Amino acids: CASSQGRRQGYTEAFF.

This chain joins TRBV30 and TRBJ1-1, with a possible D match to TRBD1 (6 bases). Germline CDR1 and CDR2: GTSNPN and SVGIG (reference sequence). Deletions cut 8 bases from V and 5 bases from J, with 27 bases between. This CDR3 has 16 amino acids. The CDR3 protein is CAGKPRQRGASTEAFF. DNA of the CDR3: TGTGCCGGGAAACCCCGACAGCGGGGGGCCTCGACTGAAGCTTTCTTT.

The V and J genes are TRBV11-1 and TRBJ2-7, with 10 bases identical to TRBD1. The CDR3 length is 16 residues. Germline-derived CDR1 and CDR2 are SGHAT and FQDESV (reference sequence). Trimming took 3 bases from V and 2 from J; bases not matched to a gene: 7. CDR3 bases: TGTGCCAGCAGCTTGACAGGGGGCGCCTCCGCCTACGAGCAGTACTTC. Translation gives CASSLTGGASAYEQYF.

The V gene is TRBV2, the J gene TRBJ2-2; possibly TRBD2 for D (6 bases). CDR1 is SNHLY and CDR2 is FYNNEI in the germline V gene. The CDR3 extends over 13 amino acids. V was clipped by 1 base and J by 7 bases, with 7 bases between them. The DNA of the CDR3 is TGTGCCAGCAGTGAAGTCGGGGGCGGGGAGCTGTTTTTT. It specifies CASSEVGGGELFF.

V and J are TRBV19 and TRBJ1-1; 11 bases align to TRBD1. The germline V gene encodes CDR1 LNHDA and CDR2 SQIVND (reference sequence). Germline trimming cut 1 base from V and 6 bases from J; bases unmatched to any gene: 10. This CDR3 comprises 17 residues. CDR3 loop: CASSIAGQGAFRAEAFF. The CDR3 DNA reads as TGTGCCAGTAGTATAGCTGGACAGGGGGCGTTTAGGGCTGAAGCTTTCTTT.

This chain uses TRBV5-4 with TRBJ2-4; weak D call: TRBD1 (6 bases). V was shortened by 3 bases and J by 5 bases, with 12 bases between the two germline ends. Per the germline V gene, CDR1 is SGHNT and CDR2 is YYREEE (reference sequence). The CDR3 covers 14 residues. The CDR3 here is CASSSLNRENIQYF. The CDR3 nucleotides read TGTGCCAGCAGCTCCTTGAACAGGGAAAACATTCAGTACTTC.

The J gene is TRBJ1-1, the V gene TRBV15; 7 bases match TRBD1. Per germline, CDR1 LNHNV and CDR2 YYDKDF (reference sequence). CDR3 size: 14 residues. J lost 5 bases, V lost 0 bases, and 3 bases had no gene match. The CDR3 DNA follows: TGTGCCACCAGCAGAGATCAGGGGGTGACTGAAGCTTTCTTT. This sequence encodes CATSRDQGVTEAFF.

The count of this clone is one. The J gene is TRBJ2-5, the V gene TRBV5-1; D might be TRBD2 (6 bases). The CDR3 has 14 residues. Germline V gives CDR1 SGHRS, CDR2 YFSETQ. V was pared by 0 bases and J by 5 bases, with 11 bases between. CDR3 sequence reads: CASSLEAGLETQYF. CDR3 nucleotide sequence: TGCGCCAGCAGCTTGGAGGCGGGGCTTGAGACCCAGTACTTC.

J is TRBJ1-6 and V is TRBV6-2 or TRBV6-3, with 7 bases fitting TRBD1. Germline values: CDR1 MNHEY, CDR2 SVGEGT. The CDR3 contains 17 residues. Germline trimming cut 5 bases from V and 7 bases from J; bases unmatched to any gene: 14. CDR3 DNA sequence: TGTGCCAGCAGTCCCAAGACAGGGCCGGCGGGGAATTCACCCCTCCACTTT. It translates to CASSPKTGPAGNSPLHF.

The J gene is TRBJ2-2, the V gene TRBV12-2; the D call in the table, TRBD1, was not verified against the DNA. TRBV12-2 is a known pseudogene. CDR3 length: 15 amino acids. CDR3 in amino acids: CASRWTDPNTGELFF. For the CDR3, the DNA is TGTGCAAGTCGCTGGACAGACCCGAACACCGGGGAGCTGTTTTTT.

The J gene is TRBJ2-4, the V gene TRBV2, with D possibly being TRBD1 (5 bases). The CDR3 loop spans 13 amino acids. Trimming removed 5 bases at V and 5 bases at J, with 10 bases between. Per the germline V gene, CDR1 is SNHLY and CDR2 is FYNNEI. Here the CDR3 DNA reads TGTGCCAGCAGTATGGGGCGAGAAAACATTCAGTACTTC. Its translation is CASSMGRENIQYF.

The chain has TRBV5-1 and TRBJ2-2; 7 bases are a match to TRBD1. Trimming cost V 6 bases and J 5 bases; bases outside gene matches: 10. This CDR3 has 15 residues. CDR1 SGHRS and CDR2 YFSETQ come from the germline V gene. CDR3 region: CASTGTVSKTGELFF. The CDR3, as DNA: TGCGCCAGCACCGGGACAGTTAGCAAGACCGGGGAGCTGTTTTTT. Using reference TRBV5-1 and TRBJ2-2 for the parts outside the CDR3, the full variable domain is KAGVTQTPRYLIKTRGQQVTLSCSPISGHRSVSWYQQTPGQGLQFLFEYFSETQRNKGNFPGRFSGRQFSNSRSEMNVSTLELGDSALYLCASTGTVSKTGELFFGEGSRLTVL.

The rearrangement joins TRBV9 to TRBJ1-5, with 11 bases aligning to TRBD1. The germline CDR1 and CDR2 sequences are SGDLS and YYNGEE. This CDR3 spans 14 amino acids. With 2 bases clipped from V and 6 bases from J, the junction kept 1 base outside the gene matches. The CDR3 DNA reads TGTGCCAGCAGCGTGGGACAGGGGGGTCAGCCCCAGCATTTT. Translated, it gives CASSVGQGGQPQHF.

The rearrangement links TRBV28 to TRBJ1-5; D call uncertain. V was trimmed by 2 bases and J by 6 bases, leaving 11 bases between them. Looked up from germline, CDR1 is MDHEN and CDR2 is SYDVKM. This CDR3 has 14 amino acids. The CDR3 DNA sequence: TGTGCCAGCAGTTTAACGTCCCGGAGTCAGCCCCAGCATTTT. Translation: CASSLTSRSQPQHF.

The J gene is TRBJ1-2, the V gene TRBV18; no firm D call. CDR1 is KGHSH and CDR2 is LQKENI in the germline V gene. Trimming left V 3 bases short and J 3 bases short, with 8 bases between. The CDR3 is 13 residues long. CDR3 sequence reads: CASSPAQDYGYTF. The CDR3 nucleotides are TGTGCCAGCTCACCTGCCCAGGACTATGGCTACACCTTC.

The chain has TRBV9 and TRBJ1-3; D unclear. The CDR3 consists of 16 residues. The V and J ends lost 4 bases and 2 bases respectively, with 16 bases between them. Germline V gives CDR1 SGDLS, CDR2 YYNGEE. In DNA form, the CDR3 reads TGTGCCAGCAGCTCCCGTAGCAGCATCCCTGGAAACACCATATATTTT. Its translation: CASSSRSSIPGNTIYF.

The rearrangement links TRBV2 to TRBJ2-7; D might be TRBD1 (5 bases). V was pared by 11 bases and J by 1 base, with 15 bases between. CDR1 is SNHLY and CDR2 is FYNNEI in the germline V gene. The CDR3 has 13 amino acids. The CDR3 coding sequence is TGTGCCGGCTCCAGGACACCATCCTACGAGCAGTACTTC. It is translated as CAGSRTPSYEQYF. The full variable domain, completed using reference TRBV2 and TRBJ2-7, is EPEVTQTPSHQVTQMGQEVILRCVPISNHLYFYWYRQILGQKVEFLVSFYNNEISEKSEIFDDQFSVERPDGSNFTLKIRSTKLEDSAMYFCAGSRTPSYEQYFGPGTRLTVT.

The chain couples TRBV3-1 (or the pseudogene TRBV3-2) to TRBJ1-1, with D maybe TRBD1 (6 bases). The germline V and J ends were trimmed by 4 bases and 2 bases, with 23 bases remaining between them. Germline CDR1 LGHDT, CDR2 YNNKEL (reference sequence). This CDR3 has 18 amino acids. The CDR3 DNA sequence: TGTGCCAGCAGCCCGTCCAACGGGGGGCCTAGAGCTAACACTGAAGCTTTCTTT. Translated, it gives CASSPSNGGPRANTEAFF.

The DNA for the CDR3 is TGTGCCAGCAGCTTCTGGGGTAGCGGGGGTCCGGGTGAGCAGTTCTTC. This translates into CASSFWGSGGPGEQFF. The chain links TRBV11-1 to TRBJ2-1; the match to TRBD2 covers 9 bases. The germline V gene encodes CDR1 SGHAT and CDR2 FQDESV (reference sequence). The CDR3 covers 16 residues. The ends lost 3 bases at V and 9 bases at J; junction bases unmatched: 12.

The chain is built from TRBV27 and TRBJ1-1; TRBD1 aligns across 7 bases. Germline V gene sequence: CDR1 MNHEY, CDR2 SMNVEV (reference sequence). V dropped 6 bases and J dropped 1; count of bases not matched to a gene: 11. This CDR3 is built from 16 residues. The CDR3 spells CASSSIRGTANTEAFF. CDR3 bases: TGTGCCAGCAGCTCCATTCGGGGGACAGCGAACACTGAAGCTTTCTTT.

The chain recombines TRBV27 with TRBJ1-6; D is undetermined. CDR1 is MNHEY and CDR2 is SMNVEV in the germline V gene (reference sequence). Between the trimmed V and J ends, which lost 5 bases and 14 bases, there was a span of 13 bases. The CDR3 covers 12 residues. CDR3 in amino acids: CASSHGLQALHF. The CDR3 DNA reads as TGTGCCAGCAGTCACGGACTGCAGGCCCTCCACTTT.

V and J are TRBV6-5 and TRBJ2-1, with TRBD1 identical over 9 bases. The V and J ends lost 8 bases and 7 bases, in that order; junction bases with no gene match: 6. Germline V gene data show CDR1 as MNHEY and CDR2 as SVGAGI. There are 13 residues in the CDR3. The CDR3 DNA is TGTGCCAGCCGGGACAGGGTCTTAAATGAGCAGTTCTTC. This gives the protein CASRDRVLNEQFF.

The chain combines TRBV20-1 with TRBJ2-5; TRBD2 agrees at 7 bases. CDR1 and CDR2 (germline): DFQATT, SNEGSKA (reference sequence). Trimming took 3 bases from V and 0 from J; bases not matched to a gene: 10. The length of the CDR3 is 16 residues. In DNA, the CDR3 is TGCAGTGCTAGTATGGAAGCGGGGCGGTACCAAGAGACCCAGTACTTC. Translated, it gives CSASMEAGRYQETQYF.

The chain combines TRBV12-3 or TRBV12-4 with TRBJ1-2; D uncertain. This CDR3 has 12 residues. V lost 2 bases to trimming and J lost 7 bases, with 8 bases between them. The CDR3 loop reads CASSLQQRGYTF. CDR3 coding DNA: TGTGCCAGCAGTTTACAGCAGCGTGGCTACACCTTC.

The chain joins TRBV15 to TRBJ2-1; D is perhaps TRBD2 (7 bases). The CDR3 contains 17 residues. Deletions cut 3 bases from V and 0 bases from J, with 15 bases between. CDR1 is LNHNV, CDR2 YYDKDF, per germline (reference sequence). The CDR3 reads CATSRGGGVSSYNEQFF. Here the CDR3 DNA reads TGTGCCACCAGCAGGGGAGGGGGGGTGAGCTCCTACAATGAGCAGTTCTTC.